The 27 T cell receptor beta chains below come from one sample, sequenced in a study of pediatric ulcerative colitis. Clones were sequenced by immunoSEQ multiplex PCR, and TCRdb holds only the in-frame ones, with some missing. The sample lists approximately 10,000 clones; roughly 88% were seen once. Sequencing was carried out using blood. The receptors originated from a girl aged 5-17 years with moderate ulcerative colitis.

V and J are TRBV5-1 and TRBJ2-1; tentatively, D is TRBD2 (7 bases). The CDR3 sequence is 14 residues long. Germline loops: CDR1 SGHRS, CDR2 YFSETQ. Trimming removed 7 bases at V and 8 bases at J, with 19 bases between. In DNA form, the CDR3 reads TGCGCCAGCGAGGTCGGTTGGGGGGGCGATGAGCAGTTCTTC. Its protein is CASEVGWGGDEQFF.

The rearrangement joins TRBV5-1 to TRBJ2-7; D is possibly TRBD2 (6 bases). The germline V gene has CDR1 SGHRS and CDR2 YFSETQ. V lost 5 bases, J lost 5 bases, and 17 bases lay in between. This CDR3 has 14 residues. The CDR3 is CASSSNTSFHEQYF. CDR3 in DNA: TGCGCCAGCAGTTCGAATACTAGCTTCCACGAGCAGTACTTC.

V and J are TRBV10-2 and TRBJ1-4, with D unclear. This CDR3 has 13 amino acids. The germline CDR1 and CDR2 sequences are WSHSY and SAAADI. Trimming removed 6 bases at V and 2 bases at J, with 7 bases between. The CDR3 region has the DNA TGCGCCAGCAGGGGAGAGACTAATGAAAAACTGTTTTTT. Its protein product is CASRGETNEKLFF.

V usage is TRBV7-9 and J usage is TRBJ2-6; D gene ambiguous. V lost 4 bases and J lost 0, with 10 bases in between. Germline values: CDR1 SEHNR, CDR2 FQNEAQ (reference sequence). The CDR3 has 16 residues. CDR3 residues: CASSSSWVSGANVLTF. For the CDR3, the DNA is TGTGCCAGCAGCTCTAGTTGGGTCTCTGGGGCCAACGTCCTGACTTTC. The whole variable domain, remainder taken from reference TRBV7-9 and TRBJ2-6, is DTGVSQNPRHKITKRGQNVTFRCDPISEHNRLYWYRQTLGQGPEFLTYFQNEAQLEKSRLLSDRFSAERPKGSFSTLEIQRTEQGDSAMYLCASSSSWVSGANVLTFGAGSRLTVL.

This chain's CDR3 is CASIKDRGTGELFF. The CDR3 DNA sequence: TGTGCCAGCATAAAGGACAGGGGGACCGGGGAGCTGTTTTTT. The rearrangement joins TRBV2 to TRBJ2-2; 10 nucleotides match TRBD1. Per germline, CDR1 SNHLY and CDR2 FYNNEI. The CDR3 consists of 14 residues. The trim removed 7 bases at V and 5 bases at J, leaving 4 bases unmatched.

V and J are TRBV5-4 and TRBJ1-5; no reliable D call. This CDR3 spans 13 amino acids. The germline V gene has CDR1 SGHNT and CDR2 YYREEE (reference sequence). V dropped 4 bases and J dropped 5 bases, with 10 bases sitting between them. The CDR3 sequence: CASSDGRDQPQHF. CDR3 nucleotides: TGTGCCAGCAGCGATGGACGCGATCAGCCCCAGCATTTT.

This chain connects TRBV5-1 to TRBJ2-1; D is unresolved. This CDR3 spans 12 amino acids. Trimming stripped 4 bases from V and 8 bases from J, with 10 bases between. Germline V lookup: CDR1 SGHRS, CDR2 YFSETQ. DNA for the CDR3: TGCGCCAGCAGCCTCGGGTTGTATGAGCAGTTCTTC. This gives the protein CASSLGLYEQFF.

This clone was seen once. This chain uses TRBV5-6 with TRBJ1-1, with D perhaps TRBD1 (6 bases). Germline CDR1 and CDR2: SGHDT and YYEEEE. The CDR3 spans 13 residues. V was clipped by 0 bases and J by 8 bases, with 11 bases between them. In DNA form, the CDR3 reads TGTGCCAGCAGCTTGGGTAGGACAGAGGAAGCTTTCTTT. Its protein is CASSLGRTEEAFF.

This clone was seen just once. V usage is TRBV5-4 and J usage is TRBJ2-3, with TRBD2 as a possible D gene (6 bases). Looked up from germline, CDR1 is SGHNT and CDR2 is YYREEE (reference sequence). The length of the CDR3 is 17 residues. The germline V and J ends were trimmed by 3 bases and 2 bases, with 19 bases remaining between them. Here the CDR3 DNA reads TGTGCCAGCAGCTCCCATCGTGGGGGGAAACTCACAGATACGCAGTATTTT. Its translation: CASSSHRGGKLTDTQYF.

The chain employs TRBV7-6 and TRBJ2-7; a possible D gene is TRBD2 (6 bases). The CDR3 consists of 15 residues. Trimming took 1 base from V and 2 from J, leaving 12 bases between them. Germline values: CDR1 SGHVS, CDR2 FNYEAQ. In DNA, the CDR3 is TGTGCCAGCAGCTTAGGTGGGGGGACCACCTACGAGCAGTACTTC. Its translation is CASSLGGGTTYEQYF.

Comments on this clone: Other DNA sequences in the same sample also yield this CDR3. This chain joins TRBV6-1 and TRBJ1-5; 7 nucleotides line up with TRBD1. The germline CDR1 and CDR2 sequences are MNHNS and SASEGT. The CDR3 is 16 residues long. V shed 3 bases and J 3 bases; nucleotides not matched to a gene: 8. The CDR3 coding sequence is TGTGCCAGCAGTGATCAAGCCGGGACAGCCAATCAGCCCCAGCATTTT. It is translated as CASSDQAGTANQPQHF.

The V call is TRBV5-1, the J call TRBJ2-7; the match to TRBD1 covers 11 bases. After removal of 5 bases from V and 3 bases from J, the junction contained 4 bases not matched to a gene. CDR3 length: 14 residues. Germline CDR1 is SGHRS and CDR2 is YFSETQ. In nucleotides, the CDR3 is TGCGCCAGCAGTCCCGGGACAGGGGGCTACGAGCAGTACTTC. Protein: CASSPGTGGYEQYF.

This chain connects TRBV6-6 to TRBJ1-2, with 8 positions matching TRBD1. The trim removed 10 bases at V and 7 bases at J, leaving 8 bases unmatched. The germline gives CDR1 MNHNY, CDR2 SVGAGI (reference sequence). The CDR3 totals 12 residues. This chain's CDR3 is CATQGAGGGYTF. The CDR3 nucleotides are TGTGCCACCCAGGGGGCAGGGGGTGGCTACACCTTC.

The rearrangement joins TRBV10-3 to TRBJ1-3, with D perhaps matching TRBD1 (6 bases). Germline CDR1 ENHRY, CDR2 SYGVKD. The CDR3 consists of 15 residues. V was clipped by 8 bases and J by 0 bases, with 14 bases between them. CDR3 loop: CAIASGASSGNTIYF. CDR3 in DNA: TGTGCCATCGCCTCGGGGGCCAGCTCTGGAAACACCATATATTTT.

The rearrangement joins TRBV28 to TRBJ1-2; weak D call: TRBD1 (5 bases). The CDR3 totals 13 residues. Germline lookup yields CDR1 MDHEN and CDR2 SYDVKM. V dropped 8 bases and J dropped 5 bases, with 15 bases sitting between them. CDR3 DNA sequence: TGTGCCAGCCGGGACCGCTGGGGGTATGGCTACACCTTC. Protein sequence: CASRDRWGYGYTF.

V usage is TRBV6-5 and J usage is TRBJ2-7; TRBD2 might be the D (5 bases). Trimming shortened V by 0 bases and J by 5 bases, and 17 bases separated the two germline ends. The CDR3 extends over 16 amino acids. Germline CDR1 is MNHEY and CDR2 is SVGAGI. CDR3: CASSYSGLLASHEQYF. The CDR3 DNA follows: TGTGCCAGCAGTTACTCCGGGCTGCTAGCTTCCCACGAGCAGTACTTC.

This CDR3 is CASSLVRGSFSGANVLTF. CDR3 in DNA: TGTGCCAGCAGCTTGGTGCGGGGGAGCTTCTCTGGGGCCAACGTCCTGACTTTC. V and J are TRBV7-9 and TRBJ2-6; 7 bases align to TRBD2. The germline CDR1 and CDR2 sequences are SEHNR and FQNEAQ (reference sequence). CDR3 size: 18 residues. J was trimmed by 0 bases and V by 3 bases; bases with no gene match: 8.

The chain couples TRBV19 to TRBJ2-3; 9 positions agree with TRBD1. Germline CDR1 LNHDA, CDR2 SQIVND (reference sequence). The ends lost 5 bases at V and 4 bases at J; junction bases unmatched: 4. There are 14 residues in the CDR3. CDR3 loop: CASSLGQGADTQYF. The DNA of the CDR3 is TGTGCCAGTAGTCTGGGACAGGGAGCAGATACGCAGTATTTT.

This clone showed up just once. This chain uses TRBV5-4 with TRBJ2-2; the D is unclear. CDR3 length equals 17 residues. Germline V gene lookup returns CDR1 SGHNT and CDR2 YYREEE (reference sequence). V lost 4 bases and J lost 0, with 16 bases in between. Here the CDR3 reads CASSRDRLRANTGELFF. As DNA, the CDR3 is TGTGCCAGCAGCCGAGATAGACTCCGCGCGAACACCGGGGAGCTGTTTTTT.

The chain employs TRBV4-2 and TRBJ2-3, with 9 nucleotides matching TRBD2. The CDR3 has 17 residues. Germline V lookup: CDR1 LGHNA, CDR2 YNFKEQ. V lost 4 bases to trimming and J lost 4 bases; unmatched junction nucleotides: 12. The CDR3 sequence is CASSLLRMRGGPDTQYF. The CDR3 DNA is TGTGCCAGCAGCCTCCTAAGAATGCGGGGGGGCCCAGATACGCAGTATTTT.

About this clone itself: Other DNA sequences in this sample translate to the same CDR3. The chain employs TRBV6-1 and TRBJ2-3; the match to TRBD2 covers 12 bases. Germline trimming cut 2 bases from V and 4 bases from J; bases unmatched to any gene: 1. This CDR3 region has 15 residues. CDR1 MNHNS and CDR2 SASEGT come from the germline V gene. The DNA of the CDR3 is TGTGCCAGCAGTGAACTAGCGGGGGGGCCAGATACGCAGTATTTT. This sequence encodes CASSELAGGPDTQYF.

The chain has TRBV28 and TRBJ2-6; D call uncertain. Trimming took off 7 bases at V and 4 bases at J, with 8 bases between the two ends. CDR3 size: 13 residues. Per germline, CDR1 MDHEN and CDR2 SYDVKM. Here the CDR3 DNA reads TGTGCCAGCACCTACTTAGGGGCCAACGTCCTGACTTTC. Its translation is CASTYLGANVLTF.

For the CDR3, the DNA is TGTGCCAGCAGCTTAGATGGCAGGTACGGCCTCGGCTCCTACGAGCAGTACTTC. Translating it yields CASSLDGRYGLGSYEQYF. The rearrangement links TRBV7-6 to TRBJ2-5; unclear D gene. The J call may be in error: the DNA end matches TRBJ2-7 better. The germline gives CDR1 SGHVS, CDR2 FNYEAQ. The CDR3 has 18 residues.

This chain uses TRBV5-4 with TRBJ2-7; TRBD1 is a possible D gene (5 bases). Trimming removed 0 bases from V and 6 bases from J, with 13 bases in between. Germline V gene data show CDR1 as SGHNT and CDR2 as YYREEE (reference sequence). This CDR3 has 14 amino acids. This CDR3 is CASSLGQHSVEQYF. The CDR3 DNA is TGTGCCAGCAGCTTGGGACAGCACTCGGTCGAGCAGTACTTC.

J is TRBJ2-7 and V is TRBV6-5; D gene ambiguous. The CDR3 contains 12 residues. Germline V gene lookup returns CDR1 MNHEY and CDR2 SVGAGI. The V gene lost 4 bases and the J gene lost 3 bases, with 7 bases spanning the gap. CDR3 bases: TGTGCCAGCAGTTCTCAGGACTACGAGCAGTACTTC. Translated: CASSSQDYEQYF.

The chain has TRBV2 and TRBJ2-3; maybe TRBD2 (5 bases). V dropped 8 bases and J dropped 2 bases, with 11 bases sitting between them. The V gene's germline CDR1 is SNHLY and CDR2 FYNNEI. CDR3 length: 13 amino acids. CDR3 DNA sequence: TGTGCCAGCGCGGGTACGGACACAGATACGCAGTATTTT. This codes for CASAGTDTDTQYF.

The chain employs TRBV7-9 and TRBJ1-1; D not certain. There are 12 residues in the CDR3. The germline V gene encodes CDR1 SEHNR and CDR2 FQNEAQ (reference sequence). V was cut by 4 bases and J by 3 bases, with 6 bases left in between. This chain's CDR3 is CASSWTDTEAFF. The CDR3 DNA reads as TGTGCCAGCAGCTGGACTGACACTGAAGCTTTCTTT.